The clone carrying this TCR beta chain was seen once. The target antigen is unknown. This sample was taken from a study of PD-1 blockade in classical Hodgkin lymphoma. Study results and caveats: Whoever responded completely had baseline diversity much like that seen in newly diagnosed patients. Significantly greater TCR diversity emerged by C4D1 in CD4+ cells but not CD8+ cells. Repertoire differences have undefined causes, possibly disease activity or prior therapy. Patients were excluded if nivolumab began under 1 year after ASCT (the autologous transplant).

Measured with immunoSEQ multiplex PCR; TCRdb has only the in-frame clones, and not every one. The profile shows fewer than 55,000 clones, about 80% of them singletons. The time point denotes: cycle 4 day 1 (C4D1), after less than 7 weeks of nivolumab. Each patient relapsed following autologous stem cell transplantation, and prior brentuximab vedotin exposure differed. Germline V gene lookup returns CDR1 MNHEY and CDR2 SMNVEV (reference sequence). The CDR3 has 15 amino acids. Trimming took off 2 bases at V and 4 bases at J, with 14 bases between the two ends. The V gene is TRBV27, the J gene TRBJ1-1; perhaps TRBD1 as D (6 bases). The specimen was peripheral blood mononuclear cells (PBMCs), collected before the fourth cycle of nivolumab. The TCR comes from a human donor with classical Hodgkin lymphoma. CDR3 DNA sequence: TGTGCCAGCAGTTTAAGGAGTCACAGGGTCACTGAAGCTTTCTTT. It yields the protein CASSLRSHRVTEAFF.